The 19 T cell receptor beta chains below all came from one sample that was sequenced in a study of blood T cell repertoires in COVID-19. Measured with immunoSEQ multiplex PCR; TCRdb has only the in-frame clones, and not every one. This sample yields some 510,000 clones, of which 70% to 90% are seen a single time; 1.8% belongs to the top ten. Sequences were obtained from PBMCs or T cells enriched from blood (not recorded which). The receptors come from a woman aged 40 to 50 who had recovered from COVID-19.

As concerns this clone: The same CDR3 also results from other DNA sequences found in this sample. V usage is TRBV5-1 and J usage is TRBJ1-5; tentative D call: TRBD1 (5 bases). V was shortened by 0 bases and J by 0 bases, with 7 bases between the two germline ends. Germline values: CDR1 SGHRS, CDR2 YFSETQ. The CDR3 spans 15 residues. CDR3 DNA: TGCGCCAGCAGCTTGGGACAGAATAGCAATCAGCCCCAGCATTTT. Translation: CASSLGQNSNQPQHF. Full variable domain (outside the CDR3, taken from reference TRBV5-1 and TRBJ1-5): KAGVTQTPRYLIKTRGQQVTLSCSPISGHRSVSWYQQTPGQGLQFLFEYFSETQRNKGNFPGRFSGRQFSNSRSEMNVSTLELGDSALYLCASSLGQNSNQPQHFGDGTRLSIL.

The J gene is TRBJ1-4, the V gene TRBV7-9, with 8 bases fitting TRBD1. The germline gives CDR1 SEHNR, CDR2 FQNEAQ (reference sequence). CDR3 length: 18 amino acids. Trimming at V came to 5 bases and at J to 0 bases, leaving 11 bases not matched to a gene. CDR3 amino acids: CASSRRQGRPSTNEKLFF. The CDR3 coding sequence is TGTGCCAGCAGCCGGCGACAGGGGAGGCCTTCAACTAATGAAAAACTGTTTTTT.

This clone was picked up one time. CDR3 nucleotides: TGTGCCAGCACCAGTGGGGGCTCTCGGCAGTTCTTC. This translates into CASTSGGSRQFF. The chain carries TRBV6-5 and TRBJ2-1, with D tentatively TRBD1 (6 bases). Germline V gene lookup returns CDR1 MNHEY and CDR2 SVGAGI. Trimming removed 7 bases at V and 12 bases at J, with 16 bases between. The CDR3 totals 12 residues.

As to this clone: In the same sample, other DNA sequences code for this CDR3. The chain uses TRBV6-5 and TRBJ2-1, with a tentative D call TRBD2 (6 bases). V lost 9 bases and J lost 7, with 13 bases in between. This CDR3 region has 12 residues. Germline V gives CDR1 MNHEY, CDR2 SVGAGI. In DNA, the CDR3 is TGTGCCAGTAGCGGAGATTATAATGAGCAGTTCTTC. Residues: CASSGDYNEQFF.

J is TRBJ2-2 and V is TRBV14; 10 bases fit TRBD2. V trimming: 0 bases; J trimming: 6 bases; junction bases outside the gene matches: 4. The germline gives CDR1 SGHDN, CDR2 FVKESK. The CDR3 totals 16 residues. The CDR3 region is CASSQDPSGSSGELFF. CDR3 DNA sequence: TGTGCCAGCAGCCAAGATCCTAGCGGGAGTTCCGGGGAGCTGTTTTTT.

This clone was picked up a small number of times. The CDR3 bases are TGTGCCAGCAGACACAGCCCGCCAGGACACACTTTCTCCGGGGGGCATAATTCACCCCTCCACTTT. Residues: CASRHSPPGHTFSGGHNSPLHF. This chain uses TRBV3-1 (or the pseudogene TRBV3-2) with TRBJ1-6; D might be TRBD1 (6 bases). Germline values: CDR1 LGHDT, CDR2 YNNKEL (reference sequence). The CDR3 is made up of 22 amino acids. Trimming cost V 6 bases and J 5 bases, with 35 bases left between them.

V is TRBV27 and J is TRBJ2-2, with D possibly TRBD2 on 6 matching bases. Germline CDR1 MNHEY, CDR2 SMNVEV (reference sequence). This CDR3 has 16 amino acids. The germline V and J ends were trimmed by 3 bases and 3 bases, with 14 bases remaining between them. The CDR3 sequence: CASSFSWGVDTGELFF. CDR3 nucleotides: TGTGCCAGCAGTTTTTCTTGGGGGGTTGACACCGGGGAGCTGTTTTTT.

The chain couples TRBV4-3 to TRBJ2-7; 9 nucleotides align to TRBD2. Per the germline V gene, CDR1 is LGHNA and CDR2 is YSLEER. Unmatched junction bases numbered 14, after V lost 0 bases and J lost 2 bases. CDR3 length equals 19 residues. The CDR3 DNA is TGCGCCAGCAGCCAAGAGTATTTTGCGGGAGGGCCTCTCCCCTACGAGCAGTACTTC. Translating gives CASSQEYFAGGPLPYEQYF.

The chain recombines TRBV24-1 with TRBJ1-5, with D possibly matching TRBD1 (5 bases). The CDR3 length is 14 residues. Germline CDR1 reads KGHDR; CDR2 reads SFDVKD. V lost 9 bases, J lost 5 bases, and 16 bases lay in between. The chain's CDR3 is CATQGGSGYQPQHF. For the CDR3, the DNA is TGTGCCACCCAGGGAGGATCAGGGTATCAGCCCCAGCATTTT.

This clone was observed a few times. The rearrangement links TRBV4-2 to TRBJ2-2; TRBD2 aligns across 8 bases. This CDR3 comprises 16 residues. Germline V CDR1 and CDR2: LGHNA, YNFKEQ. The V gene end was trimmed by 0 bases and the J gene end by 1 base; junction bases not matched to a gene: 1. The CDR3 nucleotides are TGTGCCAGCAGCCAAGAGCTAGCGGGGAACACCGGGGAGCTGTTTTTT. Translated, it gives CASSQELAGNTGELFF.

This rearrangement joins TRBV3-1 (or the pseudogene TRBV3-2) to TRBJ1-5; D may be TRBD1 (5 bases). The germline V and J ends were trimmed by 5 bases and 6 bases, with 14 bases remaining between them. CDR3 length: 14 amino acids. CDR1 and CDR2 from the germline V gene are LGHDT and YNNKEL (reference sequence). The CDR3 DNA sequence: TGTGCCAGCAGCTCTGGGGGAGGGGTTCAGCCCCAGCATTTT. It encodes CASSSGGGVQPQHF.

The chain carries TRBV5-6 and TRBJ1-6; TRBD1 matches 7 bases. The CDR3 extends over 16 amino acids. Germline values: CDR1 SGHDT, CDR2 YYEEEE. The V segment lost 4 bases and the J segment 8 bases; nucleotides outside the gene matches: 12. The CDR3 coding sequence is TGTGCCAGCAGCCCCGGGACAGCGGTTCTCCATTCACCCCTCCACTTT. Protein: CASSPGTAVLHSPLHF.

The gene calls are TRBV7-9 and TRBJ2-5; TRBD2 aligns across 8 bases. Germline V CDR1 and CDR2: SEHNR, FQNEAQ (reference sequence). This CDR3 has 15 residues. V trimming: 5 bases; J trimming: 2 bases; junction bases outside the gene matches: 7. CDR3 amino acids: CASSRNSGTQETQYF. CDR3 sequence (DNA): TGTGCCAGCAGCCGCAATAGCGGGACTCAAGAGACCCAGTACTTC. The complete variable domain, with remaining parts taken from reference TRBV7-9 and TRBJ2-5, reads DTGVSQNPRHKITKRGQNVTFRCDPISEHNRLYWYRQTLGQGPEFLTYFQNEAQLEKSRLLSDRFSAERPKGSFSTLEIQRTEQGDSAMYLCASSRNSGTQETQYFGPGTRLLVL.

The CDR3 reads CASGGDQATTYSYEQYF. The DNA of the CDR3 is TGTGCCAGCGGGGGGGATCAGGCCACAACTTACTCCTACGAGCAGTACTTC. J is TRBJ2-7 and V is TRBV9, with 7 bases matching TRBD2. The germline CDR1 and CDR2 sequences are SGDLS and YYNGEE. V dropped 7 bases and J dropped 0; count of bases not matched to a gene: 16. The CDR3 length is 17 residues.

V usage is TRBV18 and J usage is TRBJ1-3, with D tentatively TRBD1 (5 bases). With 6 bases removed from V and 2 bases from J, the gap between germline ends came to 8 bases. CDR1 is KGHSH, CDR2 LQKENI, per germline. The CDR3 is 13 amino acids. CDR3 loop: CASSGTAGNTIYF. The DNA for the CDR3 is TGTGCCAGCTCGGGGACTGCTGGAAACACCATATATTTT.

CDR3: CASSASGSWVEQYF. The CDR3 nucleotides are TGTGCCAGCAGCGCGAGCGGGAGCTGGGTCGAGCAGTACTTC. This rearrangement joins TRBV5-4 to TRBJ2-7; TRBD2 matches 8 bases. The CDR3 totals 14 residues. Germline V gene sequence: CDR1 SGHNT, CDR2 YYREEE (reference sequence). J gave up 6 bases and V 4 bases, and 9 bases lay outside the gene matches.

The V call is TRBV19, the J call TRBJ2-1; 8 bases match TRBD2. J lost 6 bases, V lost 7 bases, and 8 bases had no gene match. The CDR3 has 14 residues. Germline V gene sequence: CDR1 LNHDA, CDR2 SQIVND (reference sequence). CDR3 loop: CASNPQSGSNEQFF. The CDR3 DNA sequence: TGTGCCAGTAATCCACAGAGCGGGAGCAATGAGCAGTTCTTC.

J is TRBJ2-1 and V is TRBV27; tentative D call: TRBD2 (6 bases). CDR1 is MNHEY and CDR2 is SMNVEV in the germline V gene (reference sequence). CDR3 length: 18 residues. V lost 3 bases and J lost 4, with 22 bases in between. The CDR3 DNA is TGTGCCAGCAGTTTGGATCTGGCGGCGGGACGAACATACAATGAGCAGTTCTTC. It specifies CASSLDLAAGRTYNEQFF.

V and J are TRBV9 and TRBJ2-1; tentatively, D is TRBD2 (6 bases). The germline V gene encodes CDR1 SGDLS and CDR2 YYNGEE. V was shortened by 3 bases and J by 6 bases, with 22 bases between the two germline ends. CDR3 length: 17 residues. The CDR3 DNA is TGTGCCAGCAGCGAGGTGGGCGGGGTGGCAGGCCGCAATGAGCAGTTCTTC. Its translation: CASSEVGGVAGRNEQFF.